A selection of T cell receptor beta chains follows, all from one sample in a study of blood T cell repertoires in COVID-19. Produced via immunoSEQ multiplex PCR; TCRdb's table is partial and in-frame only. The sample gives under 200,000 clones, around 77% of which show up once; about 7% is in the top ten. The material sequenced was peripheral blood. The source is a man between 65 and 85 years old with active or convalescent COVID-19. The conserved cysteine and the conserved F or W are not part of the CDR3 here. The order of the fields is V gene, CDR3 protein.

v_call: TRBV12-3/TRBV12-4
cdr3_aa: ASSFAGNTEAF

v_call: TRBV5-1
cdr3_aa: ASSAGGSETQY

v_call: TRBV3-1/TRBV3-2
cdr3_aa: ASSQDRQENTEAF

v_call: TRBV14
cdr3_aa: ASSHRQGGGYT

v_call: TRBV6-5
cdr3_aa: ASRDPGDSGYT

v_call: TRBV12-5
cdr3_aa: ASGLVQAIDEQF

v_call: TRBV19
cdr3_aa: ASSSRNIQY

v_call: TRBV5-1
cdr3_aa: ASTHSGLPTMY

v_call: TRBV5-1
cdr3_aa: ASRRQGGTGELF

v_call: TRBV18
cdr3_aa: ASLGQGNTEAF

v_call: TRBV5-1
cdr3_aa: ASSSGTGENEQY

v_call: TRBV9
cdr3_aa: ASSVGTLPNEKLF

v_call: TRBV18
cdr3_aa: ASSLTVATNEKLF

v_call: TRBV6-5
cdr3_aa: ASAGGIQETQY

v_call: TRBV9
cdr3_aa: ASSVEVGLAGTEGQF

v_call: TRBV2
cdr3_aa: ASLLGPSTDTQY

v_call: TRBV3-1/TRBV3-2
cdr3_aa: ASSQVPASSYNSPLH

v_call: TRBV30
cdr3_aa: AWIGTGVSGIRFGEQF

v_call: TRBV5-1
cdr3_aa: ASSPTSQNQPQH

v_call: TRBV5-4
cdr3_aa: ASSSGDGRVETQY

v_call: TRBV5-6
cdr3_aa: ASSFRRFSGANVLT

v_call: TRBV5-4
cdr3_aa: ASSMGQGNTEAF

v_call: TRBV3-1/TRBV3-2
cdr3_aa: ASSQVQSNYGYT

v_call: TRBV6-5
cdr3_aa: ASSPGQGNQPQH

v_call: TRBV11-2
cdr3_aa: ASSPGQEGEAF

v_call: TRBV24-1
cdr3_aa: ATSDPRGSSTDTQY

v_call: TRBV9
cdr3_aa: ASSVGGGTTYEQY

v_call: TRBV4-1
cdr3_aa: ASSQARGQSLLFNSPLH

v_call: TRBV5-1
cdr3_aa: ASSPMTGEGPQH

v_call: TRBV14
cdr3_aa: ASSQDGGQSLAAF

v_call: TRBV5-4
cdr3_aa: ASSSAGVRGGYT

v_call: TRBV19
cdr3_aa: ASMSLAKNIQY

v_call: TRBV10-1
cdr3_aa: ASSRDRASCHSNQPQH

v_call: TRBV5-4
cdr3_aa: ASSFDRGNTEAF

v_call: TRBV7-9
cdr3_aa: ASSRAGAFGNEQF

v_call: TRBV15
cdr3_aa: ATSSGTVEVGGYT

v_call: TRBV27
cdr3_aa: ASSFNFRGQGLSYT

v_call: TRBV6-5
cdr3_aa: ATLSGGFDQPQH

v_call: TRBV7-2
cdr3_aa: ASSLGGSWGNQPQH

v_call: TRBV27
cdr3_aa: ATQAPLNTEAF

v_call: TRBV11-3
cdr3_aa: ASSPTSGGTDTQY

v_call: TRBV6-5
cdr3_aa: ASSPSGTGHYEQY

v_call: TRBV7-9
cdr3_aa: ASSGIQAGNSPLH

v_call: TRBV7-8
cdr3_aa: ASSLAFDRVTNEKLF